The TCR beta chain described here comes from a study of identical twins. Study results and limitations: An excess of low generation probability was shown by twin-shared out-of-frame alpha sequences. Where beta out-of-frame sequences were concerned, excess twin sharing was weaker.

This clonotype was counted only a few times. Its specificity is not known. Germline CDR1 and CDR2: SGHRS and YFSETQ. Trimming at V came to 1 base and at J to 5 bases, leaving 9 bases not matched to a gene. There are 16 residues in the CDR3. TCRdb passed the 5' RACE reads through MiXCR, listing each CDR3 protein once. The sample yields some 1,700,000 distinct CDR3 sequences, under 35% seen once. Input material: cord blood. The chain is built from TRBV5-1 and TRBJ2-3; 8 positions agree with TRBD2. This clonotype was sampled from a newborn girl in good health. The CDR3 sequence: CASSLSSGAGEDTQYF. Written as DNA, the CDR3 is TGCGCCAGCAGCTTGTCTAGCGGAGCGGGAGAAGATACGCAGTATTTT.